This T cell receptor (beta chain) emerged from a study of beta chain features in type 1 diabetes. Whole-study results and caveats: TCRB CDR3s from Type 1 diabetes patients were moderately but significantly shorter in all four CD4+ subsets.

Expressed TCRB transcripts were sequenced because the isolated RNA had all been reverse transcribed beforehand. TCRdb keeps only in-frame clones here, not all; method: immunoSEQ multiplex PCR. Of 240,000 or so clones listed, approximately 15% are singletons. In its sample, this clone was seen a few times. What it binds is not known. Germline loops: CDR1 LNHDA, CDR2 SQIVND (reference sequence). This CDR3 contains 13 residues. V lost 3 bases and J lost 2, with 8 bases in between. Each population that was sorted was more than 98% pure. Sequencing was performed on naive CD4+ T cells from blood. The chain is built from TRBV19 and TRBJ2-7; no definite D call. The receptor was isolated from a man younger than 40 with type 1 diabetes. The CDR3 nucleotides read TGTGCCAGTAGTATTGCGGCAACCTACGAGCAGTACTTC. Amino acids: CASSIAATYEQYF.